The 25 T cell receptor beta chains in this list originate from one sample, sequenced in a study of shared clonotypes between healthy human individuals. TCRdb keeps only in-frame clones here, not all; method: immunoSEQ multiplex PCR. The sample contains about 980,000 clones, 76% of which appear only once. The sequencing sample was made of memory CD4+ T cells sorted from blood. Subset in this sample: CD45RA-negative fraction. Every receptor here comes from a man younger than 35 in good health.

This clone has more than one count but fewer than ten. The chain carries TRBV19 and TRBJ1-1; no clear D gene. CDR3 size: 13 residues. Trimming removed 5 bases from V and 1 base from J, with 8 bases in between. Germline loops: CDR1 LNHDA, CDR2 SQIVND (reference sequence). Here the CDR3 DNA reads TGTGCCAGTAGTCCCCAGAAGAACACTGAAGCTTTCTTT. Translation gives CASSPQKNTEAFF.

The chain employs TRBV29-1 and TRBJ1-5; possible D gene TRBD1, 5 bases. The CDR3 totals 13 residues. V lost 6 bases and J 5 bases, leaving 14 bases between the germline ends. Germline V lookup: CDR1 SQVTM, CDR2 ANQGSEA. The CDR3 region is CSVLGGVDQPQHF. CDR3 sequence (DNA): TGCAGCGTCCTCGGGGGGGTTGATCAGCCCCAGCATTTT.

V and J are TRBV5-1 and TRBJ2-1; tentative D call: TRBD1 (6 bases). Looked up from germline, CDR1 is SGHRS and CDR2 is YFSETQ. The length of the CDR3 is 13 residues. Trimming removed 4 bases at V and 7 bases at J, with 12 bases between. The CDR3 nucleotides are TGCGCCAGCAGCATAACAGGGTTAAATGAGCAGTTCTTC. Encoded protein: CASSITGLNEQFF.

The gene calls are TRBV6-4 and TRBJ2-5; D ambiguous. Germline loops: CDR1 MRHNA, CDR2 SNTAGT. V was trimmed by 0 bases and J by 10 bases, leaving 24 bases between them. The CDR3 has 17 amino acids. The CDR3 DNA is TGTGCCAGCAGTGACTCAAAAGTACACGTAGATTTCCCCAACCAGTACTTC. It codes for CASSDSKVHVDFPNQYF.

V gene TRBV30 combines with J gene TRBJ2-3; 11 bases align to TRBD2. The V segment lost 1 base and the J segment 3 bases; nucleotides outside the gene matches: 12. Germline-derived CDR1 and CDR2 are GTSNPN and SVGIG (reference sequence). CDR3 length equals 18 residues. The CDR3 DNA is TGTGCCTGGAGTGCTGGGTTAGCGGGAGGGCCCGGGACAGATACGCAGTATTTT. This sequence encodes CAWSAGLAGGPGTDTQYF. Together with reference TRBV30 and TRBJ2-3, the CDR3 gives the full variable domain: SQTIHQWPATLVQPVGSPLSLECTVEGTSNPNLYWYRQAAGRGLQLLFYSVGIGQISSEVPQNLSASRPQDRQFILSSKKLLLSDSGFYLCAWSAGLAGGPGTDTQYFGPGTRLTVL.

This chain links TRBV19 with TRBJ2-7; no clear D gene. The germline V gene has CDR1 LNHDA and CDR2 SQIVND (reference sequence). Trimming cost V 4 bases and J 3 bases, with 10 bases left between them. The CDR3 consists of 13 residues. CDR3 sequence reads: CASSTTEYYEQYF. Here the CDR3 DNA reads TGTGCCAGTAGTACAACAGAGTACTACGAGCAGTACTTC.

The rearrangement links TRBV9 to TRBJ2-7; 9 bases match TRBD2. In germline, CDR1 is SGDLS, CDR2 YYNGEE. J gave up 3 bases and V 4 bases, and 5 bases lay outside the gene matches. The length of the CDR3 is 14 residues. The CDR3 sequence is CASSRWTSDYEQYF. CDR3 sequence (DNA): TGTGCCAGCAGCCGCTGGACTAGCGACTACGAGCAGTACTTC.

This chain uses TRBV6-6 with TRBJ1-2; TRBD1 agrees at 7 bases. Germline V gene lookup returns CDR1 MNHNY and CDR2 SVGAGI (reference sequence). With V trimmed by 6 bases and J by 5 bases, 6 bases remained unmatched. This CDR3 has 13 amino acids. In DNA, the CDR3 is TGTGCCAGCAGCCGCGGACAGGTTTATGGCTACACCTTC. It is translated as CASSRGQVYGYTF.

A remark on this clone: A read error may explain this, as a much larger clone is one base away. V gene TRBV21-1 combines with J gene TRBJ2-5; the table calls TRBD2, which could not be checked here. TRBV21-1 is assigned pseudogene status. The CDR3 extends over 11 amino acids. The CDR3 DNA follows: TGTGCCAGCAGCTTACGGGAGACCCAGTACTTC. Translating it yields CASSLRETQYF.

J is TRBJ2-7 and V is TRBV7-2; D is possibly TRBD2 (5 bases). Per germline, CDR1 SGHTA and CDR2 FQGNSA. The CDR3 contains 16 residues. V was clipped by 5 bases and J by 3 bases, with 20 bases between them. CDR3 in amino acids: CASSARTGSLVYEQYF. Here the CDR3 DNA reads TGTGCCAGCAGCGCGCGGACGGGGAGTCTTGTCTACGAGCAGTACTTC.

This clone was found a few times. The genes are TRBV5-4 and TRBJ2-7, with TRBD2 identical over 7 bases. The germline V gene encodes CDR1 SGHNT and CDR2 YYREEE (reference sequence). V gave up 0 bases and J gave up 6 bases; unmatched junction bases: 6. The CDR3 extends over 14 amino acids. This CDR3 is CASSLDPGGSEQYF. CDR3 nucleotides: TGTGCCAGCAGCTTGGACCCCGGGGGGAGCGAGCAGTACTTC. Complete variable domain (other parts from reference TRBV5-4 and TRBJ2-7): ETGVTQSPTHLIKTRGQQVTLRCSSQSGHNTVSWYQQALGQGPQFIFQYYREEENGRGNFPPRFSGLQFPNYSSELNVNALELDDSALYLCASSLDPGGSEQYFGPGTRLTVT.

This clone was seen only once. The CDR3 DNA sequence: TGCGCCAGCAGCCACGGGACTAGCGCAGATACGCAGTATTTT. It codes for CASSHGTSADTQYF. V gene TRBV5-1 combines with J gene TRBJ2-3; 10 bases are a match to TRBD2. Trimming took 4 bases from V and 4 from J; bases not matched to a gene: 3. The CDR3 consists of 14 residues. Looked up from germline, CDR1 is SGHRS and CDR2 is YFSETQ.

The rearrangement uses TRBV5-1 and TRBJ1-5, with unresolved D. The CDR3 runs to 13 residues. Germline loops: CDR1 SGHRS, CDR2 YFSETQ. V lost 4 bases, J lost 0 bases, and 5 bases lay in between. CDR3 DNA: TGCGCCAGCAGCGAGTTTAGCAATCAGCCCCAGCATTTT. Translating gives CASSEFSNQPQHF. Together with reference TRBV5-1 and TRBJ1-5, the CDR3 gives the full variable domain: KAGVTQTPRYLIKTRGQQVTLSCSPISGHRSVSWYQQTPGQGLQFLFEYFSETQRNKGNFPGRFSGRQFSNSRSEMNVSTLELGDSALYLCASSEFSNQPQHFGDGTRLSIL.

The chain combines TRBV30 with TRBJ2-3; D not certain. Germline loops: CDR1 GTSNPN, CDR2 SVGIG (reference sequence). The CDR3 length is 11 residues. V was trimmed by 4 bases and J by 5 bases, leaving 7 bases between them. CDR3 sequence reads: CAWKSRDTQYF. CDR3 sequence (DNA): TGTGCCTGGAAAAGCCGAGATACGCAGTATTTT.

The CDR3 loop reads CASSVVEGGYGYTF. The CDR3 coding sequence is TGTGCCAGCAGCGTAGTGGAGGGAGGCTATGGCTACACCTTC. The chain is built from TRBV9 and TRBJ1-2; D remains unclear. Trimming removed 0 bases from V and 4 bases from J, with 10 bases in between. CDR1 and CDR2 from the germline V gene are SGDLS and YYNGEE. The CDR3 covers 14 residues.

This clone came up a few times. The genes are TRBV29-1 and TRBJ2-3; TRBD2 aligns across 16 bases. Looked up from germline, CDR1 is SQVTM and CDR2 is ANQGSEA. Unmatched junction bases numbered 13, after V lost 8 bases and J lost 5 bases. The CDR3 covers 17 residues. The CDR3, as DNA: TGCAGCACTCGAATCGGGACTAGCGGGGGGGCCAGAGATACGCAGTATTTT. Translated: CSTRIGTSGGARDTQYF.

The rearrangement links TRBV28 to TRBJ2-1; D not resolved. The CDR3 totals 13 residues. V was clipped by 3 bases and J by 3 bases, with 6 bases between them. Germline-derived CDR1 and CDR2 are MDHEN and SYDVKM. Here the CDR3 DNA reads TGTGCCAGCAGTTTCCAGAACTACAATGAGCAGTTCTTC. Translated: CASSFQNYNEQFF.

The table lists this clone with a few counts. The chain joins TRBV5-1 to TRBJ1-5, with D unresolved. CDR1 is SGHRS, CDR2 YFSETQ, per germline. CDR3 length: 16 amino acids. Trimming removed 2 bases at V and 4 bases at J, with 16 bases between. The CDR3 sequence is CASSLEGGSPNQPQHF. CDR3 sequence (DNA): TGCGCCAGCAGCTTAGAGGGCGGCAGCCCAAATCAGCCCCAGCATTTT.

The CDR3 here is CSVTQRQGHYAYEQYF. The CDR3 nucleotides read TGCAGCGTGACCCAACGACAGGGGCATTACGCCTACGAGCAGTACTTC. The chain has TRBV29-1 and TRBJ2-7; 8 positions agree with TRBD1. The CDR3 contains 16 residues. With V trimmed by 6 bases and J by 2 bases, 15 bases remained unmatched. CDR1 and CDR2 (germline): SQVTM, ANQGSEA.

Written as DNA, the CDR3 is TGTGCCAGCAGCGTAACAGACTACGAGCAGTACTTC. It codes for CASSVTDYEQYF. This chain uses TRBV9 with TRBJ2-7; D is undetermined. This CDR3 is built from 12 residues. Looked up from germline, CDR1 is SGDLS and CDR2 is YYNGEE. The V end lost 1 base, the J end lost 3 bases, and 5 bases lay between the germline ends.

This clone was detected only once. This chain links TRBV5-8 with TRBJ2-3; 7 bases agree with TRBD2. Trimming at V came to 3 bases and at J to 3 bases, leaving 10 bases not matched to a gene. Germline CDR1 reads SGHTS; CDR2 reads YDEGEE. CDR3 length: 16 residues. CDR3 sequence: CASSSFGRERTDTQYF. Here the CDR3 DNA reads TGTGCCAGCAGCTCGTTTGGGCGGGAGAGGACAGATACGCAGTATTTT. The full variable domain, completed using reference TRBV5-8 and TRBJ2-3, is EAGVTQSPTHLIKTRGQQATLRCSPISGHTSVYWYQQALGLGLQFLLWYDEGEERNRGNFPPRFSGRQFPNYSSELNVNALELEDSALYLCASSSFGRERTDTQYFGPGTRLTVL.

This sequence joins TRBV7-3 and TRBJ1-1; D remains unclear. Trimming shortened V by 0 bases and J by 4 bases, and 15 bases separated the two germline ends. The CDR3 has 16 amino acids. CDR1 SGHTA and CDR2 FQGTGA come from the germline V gene. The CDR3 reads CASSLTAPGSGTEAFF. The CDR3 nucleotides are TGTGCCAGCAGCTTAACGGCCCCGGGCTCCGGCACTGAAGCTTTCTTT.

This clone was detected only a few times. The sample holds other DNA sequences that translate to the same CDR3. The V gene is TRBV9, the J gene TRBJ2-1; 8 bases map to TRBD2. V lost 1 base and J lost 0; bases outside the gene matches: 0. Germline V gene lookup returns CDR1 SGDLS and CDR2 YYNGEE. This CDR3 region has 15 residues. The CDR3, as DNA: TGTGCCAGCAGCGTAAGCGGGAGCTCCTACAATGAGCAGTTCTTC. This sequence encodes CASSVSGSSYNEQFF.

The CDR3 DNA reads TGTGCCTGGAGTCCTGAGGCAGGAGGCACAGATACGCAGTATTTT. Encoded protein: CAWSPEAGGTDTQYF. The chain joins TRBV30 to TRBJ2-3; D is uncertain. There are 15 residues in the CDR3. The germline V and J ends were trimmed by 2 bases and 1 base, with 13 bases remaining between them. Germline CDR1 reads GTSNPN; CDR2 reads SVGIG (reference sequence).

The V call is TRBV27, the J call TRBJ1-6; D is undetermined. Germline CDR1 and CDR2: MNHEY and SMNVEV (reference sequence). CDR3 length: 14 amino acids. With 0 bases removed from V and 4 bases from J, the gap between germline ends came to 4 bases. The CDR3 DNA reads as TGTGCCAGCAGTTTATCAGGTTATAATTCACCCCTCCACTTT. It translates to CASSLSGYNSPLHF.